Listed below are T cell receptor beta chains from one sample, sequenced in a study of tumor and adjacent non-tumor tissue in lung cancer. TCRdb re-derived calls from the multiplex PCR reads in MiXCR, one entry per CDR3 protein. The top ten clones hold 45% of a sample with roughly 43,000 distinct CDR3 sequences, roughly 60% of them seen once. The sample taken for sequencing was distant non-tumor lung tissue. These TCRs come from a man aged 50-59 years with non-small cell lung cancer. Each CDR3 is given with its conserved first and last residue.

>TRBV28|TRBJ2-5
CASTLDRVWRETQYF
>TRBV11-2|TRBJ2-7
CASSLALPGQALVQHF
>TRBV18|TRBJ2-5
CPSSPRQGEIQYF
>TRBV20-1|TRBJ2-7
CSAASIQDKWHEQYF
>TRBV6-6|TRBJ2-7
CASSSPGIAYEQYF
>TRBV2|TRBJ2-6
CASSKPTAGVGANVLTF
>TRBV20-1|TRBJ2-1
CSTTRGNFNEQFF
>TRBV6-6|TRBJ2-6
CASSSKTGSGANVLTF
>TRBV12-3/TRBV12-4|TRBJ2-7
CASSNRGWHQYF
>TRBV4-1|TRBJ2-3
CARSQDRPSGSRFSDTQYF
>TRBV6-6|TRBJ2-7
CASSKSGDSTYERYF
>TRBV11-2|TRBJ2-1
CASSRQAGDPNEQFF
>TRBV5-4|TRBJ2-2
CASSLQLAGDNTGELFF
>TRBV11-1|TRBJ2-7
CASSLSGLLGHYF
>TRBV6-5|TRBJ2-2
CVSRGWGFLGRTGVLFF
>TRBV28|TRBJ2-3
CASKLGLSTDTQYF
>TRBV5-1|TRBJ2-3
CASSPRQGADTQYF
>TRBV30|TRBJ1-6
CACRQVSSPLQF